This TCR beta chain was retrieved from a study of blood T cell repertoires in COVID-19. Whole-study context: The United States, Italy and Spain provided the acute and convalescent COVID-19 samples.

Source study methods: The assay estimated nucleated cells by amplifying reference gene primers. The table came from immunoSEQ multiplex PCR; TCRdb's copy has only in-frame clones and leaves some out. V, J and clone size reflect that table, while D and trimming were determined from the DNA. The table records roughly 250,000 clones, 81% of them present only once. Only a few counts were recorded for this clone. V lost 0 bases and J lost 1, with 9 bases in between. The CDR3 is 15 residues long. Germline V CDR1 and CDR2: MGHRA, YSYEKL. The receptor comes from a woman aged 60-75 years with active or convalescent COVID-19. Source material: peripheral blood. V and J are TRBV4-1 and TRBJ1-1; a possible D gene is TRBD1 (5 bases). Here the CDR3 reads CASSQDWGGNTEAFF. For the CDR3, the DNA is TGCGCCAGCAGCCAAGATTGGGGGGGGAACACTGAAGCTTTCTTT.